These T cell receptor beta chains were read from a single sample in a study of blood T cell repertoires in COVID-19. The assay was immunoSEQ multiplex PCR, and TCRdb's table has in-frame clones only and misses some. Altogether roughly 360,000 clones are present, over 75% being singletons, with the ten largest covering approximately 1.2%. The source material was PBMCs or T cells enriched from blood (not recorded which). These receptors originate from a man between 25 and 39 years old who had recovered from COVID-19. The CDR3 runs from the conserved cysteine through the conserved F or W. D genes are given only for firm matches. Clone sizes are given selectively: once, few, many, or a class where the clone is expanded.

TRBD2 TRBJ2-1 TRBV7-2 NA TGTGCCAGCAGCTTAGGAACAGCGGGGGTGGGTGAGCAGTTCTTC CASSLGTAGVGEQFF
TRBD1 TRBJ2-5 TRBV7-2 NA TGTGCCAGCAGCCCGACAGGGTCCCAAGAGACCCAGTACTTC CASSPTGSQETQYF
NA TRBJ2-4 TRBV10-2 NA TGCGCCAGCAGGACCCGGGGTCCAAAAAACATTCAGTACTTC CASRTRGPKNIQYF
TRBD2 TRBJ2-7 TRBV9 NA TGTGCCAGCAGCGTAGAGGGCGGGGGGCCCTACGAGCAGTACTTC CASSVEGGGPYEQYF
NA TRBJ1-1 TRBV4-1 once TGCGCCAGCAGCCAAGACAGGGGAATGAACACTGAAGCTTTCTTT CASSQDRGMNTEAFF
TRBD2 TRBJ2-3 TRBV15 NA TGTGCCACCAGCAGTCGACTAGCGGGGAGCACAGATACGCAGTATTTT CATSSRLAGSTDTQYF
TRBD1 TRBJ2-6 TRBV5-1 NA TGCGCCAGCAGCTTGGCTCCGGGACAGGGGGCTGGGGCCAACGTCCTGACTTTC CASSLAPGQGAGANVLTF
NA TRBJ1-2 TRBV6-5 NA TGTGCCAGCAGGAACAGGGCGGGTGGCTACACCTTC CASRNRAGGYTF
NA TRBJ2-1 TRBV7-9 NA TGTGCCAGCCCCGGGGGTGACAGGGCCTACAATGAGCAGTTCTTC CASPGGDRAYNEQFF
TRBD1 TRBJ1-1 TRBV7-9 NA TGTGCCAGCGGACAGGGGAACACTGAAGCTTTCTTT CASGQGNTEAFF
TRBD2 TRBJ2-7 TRBV9 NA TGTGCCAGCAGCCCTACTAGCGGGGGTGCCTACGAGCAGTACTTC CASSPTSGGAYEQYF
TRBD1 TRBJ1-1 TRBV10-3 NA TGTGCCATCAGTGACACGGGACAGTCTAACACTGAAGCTTTCTTT CAISDTGQSNTEAFF
TRBD1 TRBJ1-5 TRBV3-1/TRBV3-2 NA TGTGCCAGTATTAAGGGGACAGGGTCAATTTTGGGGAAGAATCAGCCCCAGCATTTT CASIKGTGSILGKNQPQHF
NA TRBJ2-3 TRBV5-1 NA TGCGCCAGCAGCTTGTCCGGAGGTAGCACAGATACGCAGTATTTT CASSLSGGSTDTQYF
NA TRBJ1-3 TRBV9 NA TGTGCCAGCAGCGTAGGAGTTTACTCTGGAAACACCATATATTTT CASSVGVYSGNTIYF
TRBD1 TRBJ2-1 TRBV7-9 NA TGTGCCAGCAGCTACCCCGCGGACAGGGCCAATGAGCAGTTCTTC CASSYPADRANEQFF
NA TRBJ2-3 TRBV9 NA TGTGCCAGCAGCGTAGCGGCAGGGTTGACAGATACGCAGTATTTT CASSVAAGLTDTQYF
TRBD1 TRBJ1-1 TRBV14 NA TGTGCCAGCAGCCGATTGGTCGGGACAGGGTTGAACACTGAAGCTTTCTTT CASSRLVGTGLNTEAFF
TRBD1 TRBJ2-7 TRBV7-2 NA TGTGCCAGCAGCTCTCGACAGGGGCGGTACGAGCAGTACTTC CASSSRQGRYEQYF
NA TRBJ1-6 TRBV6-2/TRBV6-3 NA TGTGCCAGCAGTTCCCCGGGGGTCAGGGATTCACCCCTCCACTTT CASSSPGVRDSPLHF
NA TRBJ1-6 TRBV7-9 NA TGTGCCAGCAGCCAGGGGACGGAGATCTATAATTCACCCCTCCACTTT CASSQGTEIYNSPLHF
NA TRBJ1-2 TRBV6-1 NA TGTGCCAGCAGTGAAAGCCAGGTTTATGGCTACACCTTC CASSESQVYGYTF
NA TRBJ2-7 TRBV12-3/TRBV12-4 NA TGTGCCAGCAGACTACAGGGATCCGAGCAGTACTTC CASRLQGSEQYF
TRBD1 TRBJ1-5 TRBV5-1 NA TGCGCCAGCAGCTTGGAGGGACAGGGCAATCAGCCCCAGCATTTT CASSLEGQGNQPQHF
TRBD1 TRBJ1-2 TRBV2 NA TGTGCCAGCAGTGAACCCCGGACAGGGTCCTTTGGCTACACCTTC CASSEPRTGSFGYTF
TRBD1 TRBJ2-5 TRBV6-5 NA TGTGCCAGCAGGGTCCGGGACAGGGGTTACGAGACCCAGTACTTC CASRVRDRGYETQYF
TRBD2 TRBJ2-3 TRBV7-2 NA TGTGCCAGCAGGGCAGGACTAGCGTTTAAAGATACGCAGTATTTT CASRAGLAFKDTQYF
NA TRBJ2-7 TRBV6-2/TRBV6-3 NA TGTGCCAGCAGTTTGGACAGCCTAGGGGGGCAGTACTTC CASSLDSLGGQYF
NA TRBJ2-1 TRBV25-1 NA TGTGCCAGCAGTGAATTTTTGGCGGTTCCCTACAATGAGCAGTTCTTC CASSEFLAVPYNEQFF
NA TRBJ2-3 TRBV30 NA TGTGCCTGGACGGCACAGGGTGGCGCAGATACGCAGTATTTT CAWTAQGGADTQYF
TRBD1 TRBJ1-1 TRBV27 NA TGTGCCAGCAGTTTCTCGGACAGGGGAGAAGCTTTCTTT CASSFSDRGEAFF
TRBD1 TRBJ2-3 TRBV30 NA TGTGCCACAGGGGCCTCGGGAACAGATACGCAGTATTTT CATGASGTDTQYF
NA TRBJ2-7 TRBV3-1/TRBV3-2 NA TGTGCCAGCAGCCAGAAACCCGACAGTACCTACGAGCAGTACTTC CASSQKPDSTYEQYF
TRBD1 TRBJ1-3 TRBV7-2 NA TGTGCCAGCAGCAAAACAGGGGACGGAAACACCATATATTTT CASSKTGDGNTIYF
NA TRBJ2-7 TRBV7-9 NA TGTGCCAGCAGCTTCCAGGGTTCCTCCTACGAGCAGTACTTC CASSFQGSSYEQYF
TRBD1 TRBJ1-2 TRBV2 few TGTGCCAGCAGAAGACCGGGACAGGGGAACTATGGCTACACCTTC CASRRPGQGNYGYTF